The 19 T cell receptor beta chains given below trace back to one sample, sequenced in a study of T cell repertoires in cytomegalovirus infection (dated by TCRdb to the late 2010s). Data came from an Illumina HiSeq 1500. TCRdb reran the public reads through fastp at Q25 and MiXCR, keeping productive beta chains. One record per CDR3 amino acid sequence lists the most common genes and DNA. The sample data list roughly 720,000 distinct CDR3 sequences, and 35% of these were observed just once. Together, the top ten hold around 2.8% of the sample. The source material was PBMCs. The receptors shown here come from a human donor in good health (CMV status not recorded). Some clones in this sample may be carry-over from other donors' samples.

This clonotype was counted a few times. The chain carries TRBV28 and TRBJ2-2; TRBD1 matches at 7 bases. V trimming: 3 bases; J trimming: 1 base; junction bases outside the gene matches: 5. Looked up from germline, CDR1 is MDHEN and CDR2 is SYDVKM. CDR3 length equals 16 residues. CDR3 residues: CASSLEWDRNTGELFF. CDR3 DNA: TGTGCCAGCAGTTTGGAGTGGGACAGGAACACCGGGGAGCTGTTTTTT. Looking up the rest from reference TRBV28 and TRBJ2-2 gives the full variable domain: DVKVTQSSRYLVKRTGEKVFLECVQDMDHENMFWYRQDPGLGLRLIYFSYDVKMKEKGDIPEGYSVSREKKERFSLILESASTNQTSMYLCASSLEWDRNTGELFFGEGSRLTVL.

This clonotype was seen ten or more times. The rearrangement links TRBV7-2 to TRBJ2-5; 8 positions match TRBD1. The CDR3 contains 15 residues. With 4 bases clipped from V and 0 bases from J, the junction kept 4 bases outside the gene matches. CDR1 is SGHTA and CDR2 is FQGNSA in the germline V gene. The chain's CDR3 is CASSSRTGYQETQYF. CDR3 sequence (DNA): TGTGCCAGCAGCTCGAGGACAGGGTACCAAGAGACCCAGTACTTC.

This clonotype was counted only a few times. The V gene is TRBV14, the J gene TRBJ1-2; maybe TRBD1 (5 bases). Germline V gene data show CDR1 as SGHDN and CDR2 as FVKESK. Trimming stripped 3 bases from V and 8 bases from J, with 13 bases between. The CDR3 sequence is 13 residues long. The CDR3 spells CASSQGRGSGYTF. The CDR3, as DNA: TGTGCCAGCAGCCAGGGACGGGGGAGCGGCTACACCTTC. The complete variable domain, with remaining parts taken from reference TRBV14 and TRBJ1-2, reads EAGVTQFPSHSVIEKGQTVTLRCDPISGHDNLYWYRRVMGKEIKFLLHFVKESKQDESGMPNNRFLAERTGGTYSTLKVQPAELEDSGVYFCASSQGRGSGYTFGSGTRLTVV.

Worth noting for this clonotype: This may be a read error, as it is one base from a much larger clone. The CDR3 does not end in the conserved phenylalanine or tryptophan, so this is likely a read error. The CDR3 DNA reads as TGTGCCAGCAGCTTAGGAACCGCGGGCTACGAGCAGTACTTA. Translation gives CASSLGTAGYEQYL. This chain joins TRBV7-8 and TRBJ2-7; weak D call: TRBD2 (5 bases). The CDR3 extends over 14 amino acids. Per germline, CDR1 SGHVS and CDR2 FQNEAQ. V was cut by 1 base and J by 3 bases, with 10 bases left in between.

About this clonotype itself: Its ends do not fully match the called genes, so a read error is possible. This chain uses TRBV7-6 with TRBJ1-1; D is uncertain. The CDR3 covers 14 residues. The germline V gene has CDR1 SGHVS and CDR2 FNYEAQ. This CDR3 is CASSLSNLNTEALF. The CDR3 DNA is TGTGCCAGCAGCTTGTCCAATCTGAACACTGAAGCTTTATTT.

This clonotype was observed a few times. The gene calls are TRBV2 and TRBJ2-5; 7 bases are shared with TRBD1. J gave up 2 bases and V 6 bases, and 12 bases lay outside the gene matches. The CDR3 is 16 residues long. Germline loops: CDR1 SNHLY, CDR2 FYNNEI. The CDR3 sequence is CASRDMYRGRQETQYF. The CDR3 nucleotides read TGTGCCAGCAGGGATATGTACAGGGGCCGGCAAGAGACCCAGTACTTC.

This clonotype was seen at least ten times. J is TRBJ1-2 and V is TRBV12-3 or TRBV12-4, with unresolved D. This CDR3 is 14 amino acids long. With 7 bases removed from V and 7 bases from J, the gap between germline ends came to 19 bases. The chain's CDR3 is CASTDLRSWRGYTF. The CDR3 DNA is TGTGCCAGCACCGATTTAAGGTCCTGGCGTGGCTACACCTTC.

The CDR3 sequence: CSVSLWGGRADTQYF. The CDR3 DNA sequence: TGCAGCGTTTCCTTATGGGGGGGGCGAGCAGATACGCAGTATTTT. The chain links TRBV29-1 to TRBJ2-3; possibly TRBD2 for D (7 bases). The CDR3 covers 15 residues. Germline V lookup: CDR1 SQVTM, CDR2 ANQGSEA. Trimming left V 5 bases short and J 4 bases short, with 19 bases between.

In DNA, the CDR3 is TGCAGCGTTGCGACAGCAACTAACTATGGCTACACCTTC. It encodes CSVATATNYGYTF. The chain combines TRBV29-1 with TRBJ1-2, with D tentatively TRBD1 (5 bases). This CDR3 spans 13 amino acids. The V end lost 4 bases, the J end lost 0 bases, and 9 bases lay between the germline ends. Per germline, CDR1 SQVTM and CDR2 ANQGSEA.

This clonotype was picked up a small number of times. The DNA for the CDR3 is TGTGCCAGCAGTTATGGATCCGAGACACATGACGGGGAGCTGTTTTTT. It yields the protein CASSYGSETHDGELFF. The rearrangement links TRBV6-5 to TRBJ2-2; D remains unclear. Germline V CDR1 and CDR2: MNHEY, SVGAGI. V lost 3 bases and J 7 bases, leaving 18 bases between the germline ends. There are 16 residues in the CDR3.

Notes on this clonotype: This may be a read error, as it is one base from a much larger clone. The V gene is TRBV5-8, the J gene TRBJ2-7; TRBD1 matches 9 bases. This CDR3 region has 14 residues. The V gene end was trimmed by 4 bases and the J gene end by 3 bases; junction bases not matched to a gene: 5. In germline, CDR1 is SGHTS, CDR2 YDEGEE. This CDR3 reads CASSPGTGRYEQYF. CDR3 DNA sequence: TGTGCCAGCAGCCCCGGGACAGGGCGCTACGAGCAGTACTTC.

This clonotype turned up a few times. The chain joins TRBV6-4 to TRBJ1-1; perhaps TRBD1 as D (5 bases). The V gene's germline CDR1 is MRHNA and CDR2 SNTAGT. This CDR3 region has 13 residues. V was pared by 3 bases and J by 5 bases, with 10 bases between. The CDR3 is CASSEYGGTEAFF. CDR3 sequence (DNA): TGTGCCAGCAGTGAATATGGGGGAACTGAAGCTTTCTTT.

This sequence joins TRBV27 and TRBJ2-3; D uncertain. V was cut by 5 bases and J by 4 bases, with 7 bases left in between. The CDR3 is 12 amino acids. The germline gives CDR1 MNHEY, CDR2 SMNVEV (reference sequence). Here the CDR3 reads CASSPRSDTQYF. The CDR3 region has the DNA TGTGCCAGCAGTCCCCGGTCAGATACGCAGTATTTT.

This clonotype was seen only a few times. V gene TRBV12-3 or TRBV12-4 combines with J gene TRBJ1-2; TRBD1 matches 7 bases. Trimming removed 6 bases from V and 5 bases from J; junction bases left unmatched: 15. This CDR3 is 16 amino acids long. The CDR3 region is CASRADGTAGGYGYTF. The DNA for the CDR3 is TGTGCCAGCAGAGCGGATGGGACAGCCGGGGGGTATGGCTACACCTTC.

The chain combines TRBV28 with TRBJ1-4; D ambiguous. This CDR3 comprises 15 residues. V lost 4 bases and J 0 bases, leaving 9 bases between the germline ends. In germline, CDR1 is MDHEN, CDR2 SYDVKM. The CDR3 reads CASSYGIATNEKLFF. CDR3 nucleotide sequence: TGTGCCAGCAGTTACGGAATTGCAACTAATGAAAAACTGTTTTTT.

The chain joins TRBV25-1 to TRBJ1-5; no clear D. The CDR3 is made up of 14 amino acids. Germline loops: CDR1 MGHDK, CDR2 SYGVNS. Trimming removed 4 bases at V and 3 bases at J, with 10 bases between. CDR3 nucleotides: TGTGCCAGCAGTGGCGATATCCCCAATCAGCCCCAGCATTTT. Translating gives CASSGDIPNQPQHF.

This clonotype was observed a few times. This chain uses TRBV28 with TRBJ1-1, with no clear D. The CDR3 has 15 residues. The germline V and J ends were trimmed by 5 bases and 1 base, with 14 bases remaining between them. CDR1 MDHEN and CDR2 SYDVKM come from the germline V gene. The CDR3 DNA reads TGTGCCAGCAGTCTAAAAATTGTAGGGAACACTGAAGCTTTCTTT. It translates to CASSLKIVGNTEAFF.

V and J are TRBV11-2 and TRBJ1-2; D call uncertain. The CDR3 loop spans 16 amino acids. Germline CDR1 is SGHAT and CDR2 is FQNNGV. The V gene lost 1 base and the J gene lost 2 bases, with 14 bases spanning the gap. CDR3 loop: CASSLVPQDPNYGYTF. CDR3 coding DNA: TGTGCCAGCAGCTTAGTCCCCCAGGACCCGAACTATGGCTACACCTTC.

Turning to this clonotype: A much bigger clone sits one base away, suggesting this may be a read error. The rearrangement joins TRBV4-2 to TRBJ1-1; D unresolved. Germline loops: CDR1 LGHNA, CDR2 YNFKEQ. This CDR3 region has 14 residues. V shed 0 bases and J shed 4 bases, with 9 bases lying between them. The CDR3 region has the DNA TGTGCCAGCAGCCAAGATTTAGCGGGCACTGAAGCTTTCTTT. It codes for CASSQDLAGTEAFF.